The 26 T cell receptor beta chains below all came from one sample that was sequenced in a study of blood T cell repertoires in COVID-19. Data came from immunoSEQ multiplex PCR; TCRdb stores just in-frame clones and leaves some out. The top ten hold about 5% of the sample, which has some 330,000 clones, 83% seen once. What was sequenced was PBMCs or T cells enriched from blood (not recorded which). These TCRs come from a woman in her forties or fifties who had recovered from COVID-19.

This clone has ten or more counts. The J gene is TRBJ2-1, the V gene TRBV15; 13 bases are shared with TRBD2. CDR1 and CDR2 from the germline V gene are LNHNV and YYDKDF (reference sequence). The CDR3 has 17 amino acids. Trimming at V came to 3 bases and at J to 6 bases, leaving 8 bases not matched to a gene. This CDR3 reads CATSRSLTSGGANEQFF. The CDR3 nucleotides are TGTGCCACCAGCAGGTCCCTCACTAGCGGGGGGGCCAATGAGCAGTTCTTC.

The rearrangement links TRBV6-5 to TRBJ1-2; 11 positions match TRBD1. Germline V gene sequence: CDR1 MNHEY, CDR2 SVGAGI. The CDR3 covers 15 residues. With V trimmed by 4 bases and J by 6 bases, 7 bases remained unmatched. CDR3 in amino acids: CASSSGTGGVNGYTF. The CDR3 nucleotides read TGTGCCAGCAGTTCCGGGACAGGGGGAGTAAATGGCTACACCTTC.

This clone was picked up a small number of times. The chain links TRBV6-5 to TRBJ2-1; no clear D. Germline V gene data show CDR1 as MNHEY and CDR2 as SVGAGI. Trimming removed 6 bases from V and 14 bases from J, with 20 bases in between. The CDR3 contains 13 residues. CDR3 loop: CASRLTPGSGEFF. CDR3 coding DNA: TGTGCCAGCAGACTTACCCCCGGGTCCGGCGAGTTCTTC.

V and J are TRBV6-1 and TRBJ1-6; 9 nucleotides agree with TRBD1. V gave up 2 bases and J gave up 9 bases; unmatched junction bases: 5. This CDR3 region has 15 residues. The V gene's germline CDR1 is MNHNS and CDR2 SASEGT. The CDR3: CASSERDRGFSPLHF. CDR3 sequence (DNA): TGTGCCAGCAGTGAAAGAGACAGGGGGTTTTCACCCCTCCACTTT.

J is TRBJ1-2 and V is TRBV10-3, with D tentatively TRBD1 (6 bases). The germline V and J ends were trimmed by 6 bases and 2 bases, with 16 bases remaining between them. The CDR3 spans 15 residues. CDR1 and CDR2 (germline): ENHRY, SYGVKD. The CDR3 sequence: CAISGTTGQNYGYTF. The CDR3, as DNA: TGTGCCATCAGCGGAACAACGGGACAAAACTATGGCTACACCTTC.

The chain carries TRBV21-1 and TRBJ1-1; the table assigns TRBD1, which was not confirmed against the DNA. TRBV21-1 is deemed a pseudogene. The CDR3 loop spans 12 amino acids. The CDR3 here is CASSGQNTEAFF. CDR3 coding DNA: TGTGCCAGCAGCGGACAGAACACTGAAGCTTTCTTT.

CDR3 residues: CASSAGGPGGWGTNYGYTF. For the CDR3, the DNA is TGTGCCAGCAGCGCCGGAGGGCCAGGGGGGTGGGGGACAAACTATGGCTACACCTTC. The chain carries TRBV5-4 and TRBJ1-2; 7 bases match TRBD1. Per the germline V gene, CDR1 is SGHNT and CDR2 is YYREEE (reference sequence). The CDR3 spans 19 residues. V shed 4 bases, J shed 2 bases, and the junction held 20 bases outside the gene matches.

The rearrangement links TRBV3-1 (or the pseudogene TRBV3-2) to TRBJ2-7; perhaps TRBD1 as D (6 bases). This CDR3 comprises 16 residues. CDR1 is LGHDT, CDR2 YNNKEL, per germline (reference sequence). Trimming took 5 bases from V and 7 from J, leaving 24 bases between them. Here the CDR3 DNA reads TGTGCCAGCAGCGGTAGCAGGGGTGGGGTACTAGGGGAGCAGTACTTC. Its translation is CASSGSRGGVLGEQYF.

The rearrangement joins TRBV19 to TRBJ1-3; 7 positions agree with TRBD1. The trim removed 6 bases at V and 0 bases at J, leaving 5 bases unmatched. This CDR3 has 15 amino acids. CDR1 and CDR2 from the germline V gene are LNHDA and SQIVND (reference sequence). The CDR3 DNA reads as TGTGCCAGTAGCAAACAGGGGAACTCTGGAAACACCATATATTTT. Translation: CASSKQGNSGNTIYF.

The V and J genes are TRBV6-5 and TRBJ2-1; D remains ambiguous. The CDR3 loop spans 13 amino acids. The ends were cut back, 0 bases at V and 6 bases at J, with 6 bases in the middle. Looked up from germline, CDR1 is MNHEY and CDR2 is SVGAGI. The CDR3 spells CASSYSRSNEQFF. CDR3 nucleotide sequence: TGTGCCAGCAGTTACTCTCGGTCCAATGAGCAGTTCTTC.

In DNA, the CDR3 is TGTGCCAGCAGCTGGGACAGGGCGAACTCGTATGGCTACACCTTC. Translated, it gives CASSWDRANSYGYTF. The chain employs TRBV5-6 and TRBJ1-2; 9 bases are a match to TRBD1. The V gene end was trimmed by 3 bases and the J gene end by 5 bases; junction bases not matched to a gene: 8. Germline V lookup: CDR1 SGHDT, CDR2 YYEEEE. The CDR3 totals 15 residues.

This clone was observed once. The sample has other DNA sequences that encode this CDR3 too. V gene TRBV11-3 combines with J gene TRBJ2-5; D is possibly TRBD2 (7 bases). CDR3 length: 13 amino acids. V was clipped by 2 bases and J by 4 bases, with 8 bases between them. Looked up from germline, CDR1 is SGHNT and CDR2 is YENEEA. CDR3 nucleotide sequence: TGTGCCAGCAGCTTAAGGGGGGGAGAGACCCAGTACTTC. It translates to CASSLRGGETQYF.

As DNA, the CDR3 is TGCGCCAGCAGCCAGGGCGAGAACACCGGGGAGCTGTTTTTT. Translated: CASSQGENTGELFF. The chain is built from TRBV4-1 and TRBJ2-2; D call uncertain. Germline V CDR1 and CDR2: MGHRA, YSYEKL. This CDR3 region has 14 residues. V was clipped by 3 bases and J by 1 base, with 6 bases between them.

The V and J genes are TRBV5-4 and TRBJ2-5, with 7 bases identical to TRBD1. This CDR3 is built from 16 residues. The V gene end was trimmed by 4 bases and the J gene end by 1 base; junction bases not matched to a gene: 10. Germline assignment: CDR1 SGHNT and CDR2 YYREEE (reference sequence). CDR3 residues: CASSNPGGGPQETQYF. The DNA of the CDR3 is TGTGCCAGCAGCAACCCAGGGGGTGGGCCCCAAGAGACCCAGTACTTC.

The V call is TRBV6-5, the J call TRBJ1-1; possibly TRBD1 for D (5 bases). Trimming removed 2 bases at V and 4 bases at J, with 17 bases between. The CDR3 runs 16 residues. Germline V gives CDR1 MNHEY, CDR2 SVGAGI. CDR3 sequence: CASSYQGPSLGTEAFF. The CDR3, as DNA: TGTGCCAGCAGTTACCAGGGCCCTTCGCTAGGCACTGAAGCTTTCTTT.

This clone was found a few times. The chain recombines TRBV5-1 with TRBJ2-5; 10 bases match TRBD2. In germline, CDR1 is SGHRS, CDR2 YFSETQ. V shed 3 bases, J shed 5 bases, and the junction held 10 bases outside the gene matches. This CDR3 is 16 amino acids long. This CDR3 is CASSSGSGGAAETQYF. CDR3 nucleotides: TGCGCCAGCAGCTCTGGGAGCGGGGGGGCCGCTGAGACCCAGTACTTC.

This chain connects TRBV5-1 to TRBJ1-1, with TRBD1 identical over 8 bases. Germline CDR1 SGHRS, CDR2 YFSETQ. The CDR3 runs 13 residues. V lost 4 bases, J lost 4 bases, and 3 bases stayed unmatched. CDR3 region: CASSNRGGTEAFF. For the CDR3, the DNA is TGCGCCAGCAGCAACAGGGGGGGCACTGAAGCTTTCTTT.

The chain links TRBV18 to TRBJ1-1; D is possibly TRBD1 (6 bases). The CDR3 runs 13 residues. V lost 2 bases, J lost 3 bases, and 7 bases lay in between. Germline V gene data show CDR1 as KGHSH and CDR2 as LQKENI. CDR3 protein: CASSPGQYTEAFF. CDR3 sequence (DNA): TGTGCCAGCTCACCAGGACAGTACACTGAAGCTTTCTTT. Full variable domain (missing parts from reference TRBV18 and TRBJ1-1): NAGVMQNPRHLVRRRGQEARLRCSPMKGHSHVYWYRQLPEEGLKFMVYLQKENIIDESGMPKERFSAEFPKEGPSILRIQQVVRGDSAAYFCASSPGQYTEAFFGQGTRLTVV.

The V gene is TRBV2, the J gene TRBJ1-1, with D unclear. Germline V CDR1 and CDR2: SNHLY, FYNNEI. This CDR3 contains 11 residues. The V end was cut by 6 bases, the J end by 4 bases, with 6 bases between. The CDR3 nucleotides read TGTGCCAGCAGGGCGGGCACTGAAGCTTTCTTT. It specifies CASRAGTEAFF.

The CDR3 spells CASSLGRTGWPGELFF. DNA for the CDR3: TGTGCCAGCAGCTTAGGCCGGACAGGGTGGCCCGGGGAGCTGTTTTTT. V and J are TRBV7-9 and TRBJ2-2; 8 nucleotides match TRBD1. CDR3 length equals 16 residues. The junction had 7 bases not matched to a gene; V was cut back by 1 base and J by 6 bases. Per the germline V gene, CDR1 is SEHNR and CDR2 is FQNEAQ (reference sequence).

The chain combines TRBV29-1 with TRBJ1-1; D is possibly TRBD1 (5 bases). The CDR3 is 12 residues long. Germline loops: CDR1 SQVTM, CDR2 ANQGSEA. The CDR3 loop is CSTRRGLTEAFF. In DNA form, the CDR3 reads TGCAGTACCCGCCGGGGGTTGACTGAAGCTTTCTTT.

The chain combines TRBV5-1 with TRBJ1-1; no firm D call. Germline assignment: CDR1 SGHRS and CDR2 YFSETQ. Trimming cost V 2 bases and J 5 bases, with 16 bases left between them. CDR3 length equals 15 residues. The CDR3: CASSFDGVLGTEAFF. The CDR3 DNA is TGCGCCAGCAGCTTTGACGGGGTCCTGGGGACTGAAGCTTTCTTT. The complete variable domain, with remaining parts taken from reference TRBV5-1 and TRBJ1-1, reads KAGVTQTPRYLIKTRGQQVTLSCSPISGHRSVSWYQQTPGQGLQFLFEYFSETQRNKGNFPGRFSGRQFSNSRSEMNVSTLELGDSALYLCASSFDGVLGTEAFFGQGTRLTVV.

The chain couples TRBV25-1 to TRBJ2-3; D may be TRBD2 (6 bases). Germline values: CDR1 MGHDK, CDR2 SYGVNS. There are 16 residues in the CDR3. Trimming pared 1 base from V and 2 bases from J, leaving 13 bases between. CDR3 in amino acids: CASSESTGVDTDTQYF. The DNA of the CDR3 is TGTGCCAGCAGTGAATCGACGGGGGTTGACACAGATACGCAGTATTTT.

Here the CDR3 reads CASSLGPAGVLTF. CDR3 nucleotides: TGTGCCAGCAGCTTAGGCCCAGCGGGCGTCCTGACTTTC. The chain has TRBV7-2 and TRBJ2-6; a weak D match, TRBD2 (6 bases). Trimming took off 1 base at V and 12 bases at J, with 10 bases between the two ends. This CDR3 comprises 13 residues. Germline CDR1 and CDR2: SGHTA and FQGNSA.

The rearrangement links TRBV7-7 to TRBJ2-5, with 12 bases identical to TRBD1. V gave up 2 bases and J gave up 5 bases; unmatched junction bases: 9. This CDR3 region has 17 residues. Germline V gene data show CDR1 as SSHAT and CDR2 as FNYEAQ (reference sequence). The CDR3, as DNA: TGTGCCAGCAGCTTATTCCTGGGACAGGGGGCGGATGAGACCCAGTACTTC. Protein product: CASSLFLGQGADETQYF.

The chain recombines TRBV19 with TRBJ1-2, with D possibly TRBD1 on 6 matching bases. V lost 1 base and J lost 7, with 10 bases in between. This CDR3 region has 13 residues. CDR1 LNHDA and CDR2 SQIVND come from the germline V gene (reference sequence). Here the CDR3 reads CASSIGTGLGYTF. The CDR3 DNA reads TGTGCCAGTAGTATAGGAACAGGGCTTGGCTACACCTTC.